The source of this TCR beta chain is a study of breast tumors, draining lymph nodes, adjacent tissues. CDR1 is MNHNY, CDR2 SVGAGI, per germline (reference sequence). The CDR3 contains 14 residues. V trimming: 5 bases; J trimming: 6 bases; junction bases outside the gene matches: 9. MiXCR was run by TCRdb on the multiplex PCR reads, yielding one entry per CDR3 protein. The table includes 85,000 to 130,000 distinct CDR3 sequences, 20% to 25% detected once. This clonotype was seen more than once but under ten times. Breast cancer patients provided tissue from their axillary draining lymph nodes. V is TRBV6-6 and J is TRBJ1-2; 7 bases align to TRBD1. This receptor was obtained from a female donor with breast cancer. Some clones in this sample may be carry-over from other donors' samples. The sample was axillary lymph node tissue. The DNA of the CDR3 is TGTGCCAGCAGTCATGGACAGGCGGGCCATGGCTACACCTTC. Its translation is CASSHGQAGHGYTF.